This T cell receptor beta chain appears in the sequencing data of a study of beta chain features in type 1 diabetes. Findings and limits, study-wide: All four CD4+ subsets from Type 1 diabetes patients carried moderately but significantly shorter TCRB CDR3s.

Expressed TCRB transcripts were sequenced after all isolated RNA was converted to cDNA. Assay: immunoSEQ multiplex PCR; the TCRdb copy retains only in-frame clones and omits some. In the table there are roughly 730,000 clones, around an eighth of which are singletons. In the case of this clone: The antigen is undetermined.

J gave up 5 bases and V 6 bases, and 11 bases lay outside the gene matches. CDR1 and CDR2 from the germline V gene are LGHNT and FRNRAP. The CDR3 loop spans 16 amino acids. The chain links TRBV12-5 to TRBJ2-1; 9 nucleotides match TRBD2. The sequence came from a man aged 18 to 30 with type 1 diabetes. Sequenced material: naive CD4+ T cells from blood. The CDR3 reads CASGPPASGADNEQFF. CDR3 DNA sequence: TGTGCTAGTGGCCCCCCGGCTAGCGGGGCCGACAATGAGCAGTTCTTC.